Each of the 20 T cell receptor beta chains below was sequenced from the same sample in a study of CD8 T cells in Susac syndrome. RNA, at about 0.45 to 1 ug, was reverse transcribed with random hexamers. One entry per CDR3 protein, called by TCRdb with MiXCR from the immunoSEQ multiplex PCR reads. The top ten hold 0.055% to 0.075% of the sample, which has 200,000 to 300,000 distinct CDR3 sequences, about 94% seen once. Sequenced: CD4+ T cells from PBMCs. These TCRs come from a human donor with multiple sclerosis.

The gene calls are TRBV10-2 and TRBJ1-2; 10 positions match TRBD1. The CDR3 contains 15 residues. V lost 7 bases, J lost 3 bases, and 8 bases stayed unmatched. Per germline, CDR1 WSHSY and CDR2 SAAADI. The CDR3: CASNRGDRGDYGYTF. The DNA of the CDR3 is TGCGCCAGCAACCGGGGGGACAGGGGCGACTATGGCTACACCTTC.

This rearrangement joins TRBV20-1 to TRBJ2-6, with D unclear. V was pared by 1 base and J by 2 bases, with 15 bases between. There are 17 residues in the CDR3. Germline V gives CDR1 DFQATT, CDR2 SNEGSKA (reference sequence). As DNA, the CDR3 is TGCAGTGCTAGAGCCATACTAACCAGAGCTGGGGCCAACGTCCTGACTTTC. Its translation is CSARAILTRAGANVLTF.

As concerns this clonotype: At one end, the junction sequence differs from germline, possibly due to a read error. This chain uses TRBV7-7 with TRBJ2-2, with 9 positions matching TRBD2. This CDR3 contains 15 residues. Per germline, CDR1 SSHAT and CDR2 FNYEAQ (reference sequence). Written as DNA, the CDR3 is TGTGCTAGCAGCTTTGGAGCGGGGGGCACCGGGGAGCTGTTTTTT. This translates into CASSFGAGGTGELFF.

This clonotype occurred once. CDR3: CASSTRQAPRKNEQFF. Written as DNA, the CDR3 is TGTGCCAGTAGTACCAGACAGGCGCCTAGGAAGAATGAGCAGTTCTTC. This chain uses TRBV19 with TRBJ2-1, with D maybe TRBD1 (6 bases). The ends were cut back, 4 bases at V and 7 bases at J, with 20 bases in the middle. This CDR3 spans 16 amino acids. CDR1 and CDR2 (germline): LNHDA, SQIVND (reference sequence).

This CDR3 is CASSPSTGQGRVEAFF. DNA of the CDR3: TGTGCCAGCAGTCCCTCTACGGGACAGGGGAGGGTTGAAGCTTTCTTT. V usage is TRBV12-3 or TRBV12-4 and J usage is TRBJ1-1; 10 bases fit TRBD1. This CDR3 spans 16 amino acids. Unmatched junction bases numbered 13, after V lost 5 bases and J lost 7 bases.

V and J are TRBV20-1 and TRBJ1-4; TRBD1 might be the D (5 bases). This CDR3 region has 12 residues. Trimming cost V 6 bases and J 8 bases, with 13 bases left between them. Germline CDR1 is DFQATT and CDR2 is SNEGSKA (reference sequence). CDR3 nucleotide sequence: TGCAGTGCCCTCCACAAGGGGGAAAAACTGTTTTTT. Residues: CSALHKGEKLFF.

The chain uses TRBV5-5 and TRBJ2-5; tentatively, D is TRBD2 (6 bases). CDR1 and CDR2 (germline): SGHKS, YYEKEE (reference sequence). The CDR3 sequence is 15 residues long. Trimming pared 5 bases from V and 4 bases from J, leaving 18 bases between. CDR3 nucleotide sequence: TGTGCCAGCAGAGGAGGCGGGGCCGGGGGAGAGACCCAGTACTTC. This gives the protein CASRGGGAGGETQYF. Complete variable domain (other parts from reference TRBV5-5 and TRBJ2-5): DAGVTQSPTHLIKTRGQQVTLRCSPISGHKSVSWYQQVLGQGPQFIFQYYEKEERGRGNFPDRFSARQFPNYSSELNVNALLLGDSALYLCASRGGGAGGETQYFGPGTRLLVL.

The chain is built from TRBV4-2 and TRBJ2-7; possibly TRBD2 for D (6 bases). The CDR3 is 15 amino acids. Germline V CDR1 and CDR2: LGHNA, YNFKEQ. V shed 0 bases and J shed 2 bases, with 11 bases lying between them. DNA for the CDR3: TGTGCCAGCAGCCAAGATCGTGCGGGACCCTACGAGCAGTACTTC. Translated, it gives CASSQDRAGPYEQYF.

The V call is TRBV11-3, the J call TRBJ2-3; D not certain. The V end lost 2 bases, the J end lost 1 base, and 13 bases lay between the germline ends. This CDR3 is 16 amino acids long. Germline V CDR1 and CDR2: SGHNT, YENEEA. CDR3 in DNA: TGTGCCAGCAGCTTAAGATGGCAGGAAGGCACAGATACGCAGTATTTT. This codes for CASSLRWQEGTDTQYF.

J is TRBJ1-4 and V is TRBV5-4; a possible D gene is TRBD1 (6 bases). V was trimmed by 4 bases and J by 10 bases, leaving 26 bases between them. The CDR3 runs 17 residues. The germline V gene encodes CDR1 SGHNT and CDR2 YYREEE (reference sequence). The CDR3 loop is CASSVAEEEGVAGKLFF. DNA of the CDR3: TGTGCCAGCAGCGTGGCAGAAGAGGAGGGGGTGGCCGGAAAACTGTTTTTT.

This rearrangement joins TRBV7-9 to TRBJ1-2, with unresolved D. The CDR3 is 15 residues long. CDR1 is SEHNR and CDR2 is FQNEAQ in the germline V gene (reference sequence). V gave up 0 bases and J gave up 4 bases, with 12 bases separating them. The CDR3 loop reads CASSLAVSGPYGYTF. In DNA, the CDR3 is TGTGCCAGCAGCTTAGCTGTAAGCGGTCCCTATGGCTACACCTTC.

The gene calls are TRBV18 and TRBJ2-2; D perhaps matches TRBD2 (5 bases). The CDR3 spans 15 residues. V was cut by 0 bases and J by 5 bases, with 10 bases left in between. CDR1 is KGHSH, CDR2 LQKENI, per germline. CDR3 nucleotide sequence: TGTGCCAGCTCACCACCGGCCGGGGTTACCGGGGAGCTGTTTTTT. Protein sequence: CASSPPAGVTGELFF.

The V call is TRBV29-1, the J call TRBJ2-5, with TRBD1 matching 7 bases. The CDR3 consists of 14 residues. Trimming took 3 bases from V and 2 from J; bases not matched to a gene: 6. Germline V gene lookup returns CDR1 SQVTM and CDR2 ANQGSEA. CDR3 DNA sequence: TGCAGCGTTGATGGCACAGGGGCTCAAGAGACCCAGTACTTC. It translates to CSVDGTGAQETQYF.

The chain couples TRBV3-1 to TRBJ2-5; 7 nucleotides line up with TRBD2. Trimming took 0 bases from V and 1 from J; bases not matched to a gene: 8. The germline CDR1 and CDR2 sequences are LGHDT and YNNKEL (reference sequence). The CDR3 runs 17 residues. The DNA of the CDR3 is TGTGCCAGCAGCCAAGATGGTCAGCGGGGCATCCAAGAGACCCAGTACTTC. This gives the protein CASSQDGQRGIQETQYF.

The chain employs TRBV15 and TRBJ1-1; D may be TRBD1 (5 bases). This CDR3 region has 13 residues. Germline CDR1 and CDR2: LNHNV and YYDKDF (reference sequence). The V end lost 11 bases, the J end lost 5 bases, and 18 bases lay between the germline ends. CDR3 loop: CAAVSYGGTEAFF. The CDR3 DNA sequence: TGTGCCGCCGTAAGTTATGGGGGAACTGAAGCTTTCTTT.

The CDR3 nucleotides read TGTGCCAGCAGCGTAGGGACGGGGGCGGATGAGCAGTTCTTC. Amino acids: CASSVGTGADEQFF. The chain combines TRBV9 with TRBJ2-1, with D perhaps being TRBD1 or TRBD2 (6 bases each). Germline V CDR1 and CDR2: SGDLS, YYNGEE. V lost 0 bases to trimming and J lost 8 bases, with 12 bases between them. The CDR3 has 14 amino acids.

The genes are TRBV7-9 and TRBJ1-2; D call uncertain. V was trimmed by 4 bases and J by 5 bases, leaving 20 bases between them. CDR3 length: 16 amino acids. Germline assignment: CDR1 SEHNR and CDR2 FQNEAQ (reference sequence). DNA of the CDR3: TGTGCCAGCAGCTCCAGGTCAGGCGGCCCCGTTTATGGCTACACCTTC. Translation: CASSSRSGGPVYGYTF.

The gene calls are TRBV10-3 and TRBJ2-7; no firm D call. Per the germline V gene, CDR1 is ENHRY and CDR2 is SYGVKD. The CDR3 loop spans 15 amino acids. Deletions cut 0 bases from V and 5 bases from J, with 14 bases between. CDR3 region: CAISESGPPLHEQYF. CDR3 DNA: TGTGCCATCAGTGAGTCTGGGCCCCCTTTACACGAGCAGTACTTC.

The chain combines TRBV20-1 with TRBJ2-7; D might be TRBD1 (6 bases). In germline, CDR1 is DFQATT, CDR2 SNEGSKA (reference sequence). The CDR3 covers 13 residues. The V and J ends lost 2 bases and 0 bases respectively, with 8 bases between them. CDR3 protein: CSARWGRSYEQYF. As DNA, the CDR3 is TGCAGTGCTAGATGGGGGCGCTCCTACGAGCAGTACTTC.

The V gene is TRBV7-2, the J gene TRBJ1-2; no clear D gene. V dropped 0 bases and J dropped 8 bases, with 7 bases sitting between them. This CDR3 is built from 12 residues. Germline CDR1 and CDR2: SGHTA and FQGNSA. CDR3 nucleotide sequence: TGTGCCAGCAGCTTAGCCCGCTCCGGCTACACCTTC. Translated: CASSLARSGYTF.